The 8 T cell receptor beta chains in this list originate from one sample, sequenced in a study of cytomegalovirus exposure and HLA in healthy donors. The PCR contained 60 Vbeta and 13 Jbeta primers. Only in-frame clones appear in the TCRdb table, and some are missing; sequencing was by immunoSEQ multiplex PCR. In total, the table holds 100,000 to 150,000 clones. Input material: PBMCs. The receptors here all came from a middle-aged woman in good health and CMV-seronegative.

The rearrangement joins TRBV9 to TRBJ1-1; D is unresolved. Germline V lookup: CDR1 SGDLS, CDR2 YYNGEE. Trimming cost V 0 bases and J 11 bases, with 14 bases left between them. The CDR3 runs to 13 residues. The CDR3 protein is CASSVGETTGAFF. The CDR3 nucleotides read TGTGCCAGCAGCGTAGGGGAGACAACTGGGGCTTTCTTT.

The chain couples TRBV7-2 to TRBJ2-1; the D is unclear. CDR3 length: 14 residues. CDR1 is SGHTA and CDR2 is FQGNSA in the germline V gene. V dropped 6 bases and J dropped 3 bases, with 12 bases sitting between them. The CDR3 DNA reads as TGTGCCAGCAGACCCCCGACATTCTACAATGAGCAGTTCTTC. Translated, it gives CASRPPTFYNEQFF.

The J gene is TRBJ2-7, the V gene TRBV5-1; TRBD2 matches 15 bases. Trimming took 7 bases from V and 5 from J; bases not matched to a gene: 7. The CDR3 sequence is 15 residues long. Germline loops: CDR1 SGHRS, CDR2 YFSETQ. The CDR3 bases are TGCGCCAGCGGACTAGCGGGGGGGCAAGGCGACGAGCAGTACTTC. Protein: CASGLAGGQGDEQYF.

The chain recombines TRBV6-1 with TRBJ1-4; TRBD1 is a possible D gene (5 bases). The CDR3 covers 15 residues. Looked up from germline, CDR1 is MNHNS and CDR2 is SASEGT. V lost 6 bases and J lost 6, with 17 bases in between. The CDR3 DNA reads TGTGCCAGCAGGACGCAGGGTTTGGTGGATGAAAAACTGTTTTTT. Translation gives CASRTQGLVDEKLFF.

This chain links TRBV20-1 with TRBJ2-5; D is uncertain. V gave up 4 bases and J gave up 6 bases, with 6 bases separating them. Germline-derived CDR1 and CDR2 are DFQATT and SNEGSKA (reference sequence). The CDR3 has 10 residues. Here the CDR3 reads CSAMRQTQYF. The CDR3 bases are TGCAGTGCTATGAGGCAGACCCAGTACTTC.

This chain uses TRBV28 with TRBJ1-5; TRBD1 agrees at 7 bases. The CDR3 contains 15 residues. Germline values: CDR1 MDHEN, CDR2 SYDVKM. Losses at the gene ends were 5 bases for V and 6 bases for J; bases not matched to a gene: 10. The CDR3 DNA follows: TGTGCCAGCAGTATGACAGGGTATTTTCGTCAGCCCCAGCATTTT. This gives the protein CASSMTGYFRQPQHF.

This sequence joins TRBV15 and TRBJ1-6; 8 bases are shared with TRBD1. Germline trimming cut 1 base from V and 3 bases from J; bases unmatched to any gene: 14. Germline V gene sequence: CDR1 LNHNV, CDR2 YYDKDF (reference sequence). The CDR3 contains 20 residues. The DNA of the CDR3 is TGTGCCACCAGCAGAGGCCGGACAGGGAGTGGTCTGGGCTATAATTCACCCCTCCACTTT. Translation: CATSRGRTGSGLGYNSPLHF.

The V call is TRBV10-3, the J call TRBJ2-3; 9 positions match TRBD1. Germline loops: CDR1 ENHRY, CDR2 SYGVKD. The CDR3 has 15 amino acids. V gave up 7 bases and J gave up 3 bases; unmatched junction bases: 8. This CDR3 reads CAITQGTGLTDTQYF. In DNA form, the CDR3 reads TGTGCCATCACCCAAGGGACAGGGTTAACAGATACGCAGTATTTT.